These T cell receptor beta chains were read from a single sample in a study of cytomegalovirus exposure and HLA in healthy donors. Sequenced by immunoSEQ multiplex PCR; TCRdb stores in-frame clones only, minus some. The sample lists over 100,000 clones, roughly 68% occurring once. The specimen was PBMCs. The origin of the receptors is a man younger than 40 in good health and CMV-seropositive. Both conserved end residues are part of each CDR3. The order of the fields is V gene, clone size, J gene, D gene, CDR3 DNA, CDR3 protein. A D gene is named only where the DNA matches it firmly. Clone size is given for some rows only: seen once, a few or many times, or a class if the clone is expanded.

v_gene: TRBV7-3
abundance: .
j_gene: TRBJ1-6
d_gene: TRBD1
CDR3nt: TGTGCCAGCAGCTTAAGAGACAGGGGATTTTTATACTCACCCCTCCACTTT
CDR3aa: CASSLRDRGFLYSPLHF

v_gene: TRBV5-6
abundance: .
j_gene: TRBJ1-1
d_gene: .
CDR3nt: TGTGCCAGCAGCTTGGTCGACGGCGGCCAAGCTTTCTTT
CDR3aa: CASSLVDGGQAFF

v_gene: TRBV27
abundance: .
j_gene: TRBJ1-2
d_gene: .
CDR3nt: TGTGCCAGCAGTTTGTGGCCACAGGAGGGTGGCTACACCTTC
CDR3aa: CASSLWPQEGGYTF

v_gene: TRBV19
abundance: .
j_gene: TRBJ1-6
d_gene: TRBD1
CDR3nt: TGTGCCAGTAGTATGAGACAGGGGATCTCCTATAATTCACCCCTCCACTTT
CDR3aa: CASSMRQGISYNSPLHF

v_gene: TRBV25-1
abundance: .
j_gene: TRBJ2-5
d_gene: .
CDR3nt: TGTGCCAGCAGTTCCCGACTAGTCCAAGAGACCCAGTACTTC
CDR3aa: CASSSRLVQETQYF

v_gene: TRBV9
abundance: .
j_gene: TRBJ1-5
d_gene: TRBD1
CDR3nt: TGTGCCAGCAGCCTAACAGGGGTTAATCAGCCCCAGCATTTT
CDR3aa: CASSLTGVNQPQHF

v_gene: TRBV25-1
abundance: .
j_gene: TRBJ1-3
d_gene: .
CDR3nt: TGTGCCAGCAGTGAATGGGCCTCTGGAAACACCATATATTTT
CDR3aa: CASSEWASGNTIYF

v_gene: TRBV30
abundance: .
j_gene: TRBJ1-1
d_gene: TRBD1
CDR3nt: TGTGCCTGGAGTAGGACAGGGAACACTGAAGCTTTCTTT
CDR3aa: CAWSRTGNTEAFF

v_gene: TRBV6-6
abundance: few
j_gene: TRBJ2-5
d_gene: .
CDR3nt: TGTGCCAGCAGTCCCAGACTACCTGAGACCCAGTACTTC
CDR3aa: CASSPRLPETQYF

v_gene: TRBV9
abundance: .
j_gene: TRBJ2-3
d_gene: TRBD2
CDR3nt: TGTGCCAGCAGCGTAGCGGGGGGACCTCAGCCCCAGTATTTT
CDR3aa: CASSVAGGPQPQYF

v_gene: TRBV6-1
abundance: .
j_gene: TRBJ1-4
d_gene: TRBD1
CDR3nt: TGTGCCAGCAGTCCCCGGGACAGGGGTGGTGAAAAACTGTTTTTT
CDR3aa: CASSPRDRGGEKLFF

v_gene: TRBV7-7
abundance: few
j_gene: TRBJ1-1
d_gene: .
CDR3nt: TGTGCTAGCAGCTTATCCAAGAACACTGAAGCTTTCTTT
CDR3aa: CASSLSKNTEAFF

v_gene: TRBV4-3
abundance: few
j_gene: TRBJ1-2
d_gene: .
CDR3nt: TGCGCCAGCAGCCAAGATCCTCCGACAGGCTATTCTATCTATGGCTACACCTTC
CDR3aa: CASSQDPPTGYSIYGYTF

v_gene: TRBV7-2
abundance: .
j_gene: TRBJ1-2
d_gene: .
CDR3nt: TGTGCCAGCAGCACACAGGTTTTGGATGGCTACACCTTC
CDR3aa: CASSTQVLDGYTF

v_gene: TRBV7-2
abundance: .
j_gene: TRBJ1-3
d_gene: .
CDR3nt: TGTGCCAGCAGCTTACTGGGGCCCAGAGGAAACACCATATATTTT
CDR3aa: CASSLLGPRGNTIYF

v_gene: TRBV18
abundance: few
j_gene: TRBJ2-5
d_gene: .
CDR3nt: TGTGCCAGCTCCCGTCAGGGACAGCGGGGGGAGACCCAGTACTTC
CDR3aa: CASSRQGQRGETQYF

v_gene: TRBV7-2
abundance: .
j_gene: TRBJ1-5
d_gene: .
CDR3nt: TGTGCCAGCAGCTTAGAGAGGGATCAGCCCCAGCATTTT
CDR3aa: CASSLERDQPQHF

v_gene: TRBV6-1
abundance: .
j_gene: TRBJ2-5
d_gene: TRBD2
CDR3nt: TGTGCCAGCAGTGAACTAGCGGGGGGCCAAGAGACCCAGTACTTC
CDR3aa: CASSELAGGQETQYF

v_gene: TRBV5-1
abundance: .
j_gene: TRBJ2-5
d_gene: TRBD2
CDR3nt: TGCGCCAGCAGCTTGGGACTAGCGGGGGGGTCAGAGACCCAGTACTTC
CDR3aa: CASSLGLAGGSETQYF

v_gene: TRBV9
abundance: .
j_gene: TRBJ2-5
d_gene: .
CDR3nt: TGTGCCAGCAGCGTAGGACAGAAAGAGACCCAGTACTTC
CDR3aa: CASSVGQKETQYF

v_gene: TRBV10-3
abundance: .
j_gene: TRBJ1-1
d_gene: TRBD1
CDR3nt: TGTGCCATCATGGTCTCGGGGACAGGTGTACCGACCCGCCTGAACACTGAAGCTTTCTTT
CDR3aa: CAIMVSGTGVPTRLNTEAFF

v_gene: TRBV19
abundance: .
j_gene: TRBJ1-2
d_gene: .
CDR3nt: TGTGCCAGTACCCGGGCAGGGGATGGTAGCTATGGCTACACCTTC
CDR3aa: CASTRAGDGSYGYTF

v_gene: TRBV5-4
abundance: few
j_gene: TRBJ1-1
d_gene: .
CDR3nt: TGTGCCAGCAGCTTGGACAGGGTTGGTACTGAAGCTTTCTTT
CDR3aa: CASSLDRVGTEAFF

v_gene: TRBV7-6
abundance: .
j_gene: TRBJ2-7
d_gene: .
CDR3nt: TGTGCCAGCAGCCCTCAAGGGAGAGACCGCGGCGAGCAGTACTTC
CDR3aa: CASSPQGRDRGEQYF

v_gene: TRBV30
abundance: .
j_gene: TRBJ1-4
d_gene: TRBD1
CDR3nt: TGTGCCTGGGGACAGGGAAACGAAAAACTGTTTTTT
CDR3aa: CAWGQGNEKLFF

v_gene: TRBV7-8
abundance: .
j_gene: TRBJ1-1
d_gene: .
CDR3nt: TGTGCCAGCAGGTTCCCAGGGTACCCTGAAGCTTTCTTT
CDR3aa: CASRFPGYPEAFF

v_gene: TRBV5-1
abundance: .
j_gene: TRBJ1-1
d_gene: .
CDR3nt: TGCGCCAGCAGCTTGGAGACAGGAAACACTGAAGCTTTCTTT
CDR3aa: CASSLETGNTEAFF

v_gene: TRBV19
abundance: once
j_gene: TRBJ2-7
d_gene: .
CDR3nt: TGTGCCAGTAGTCGGTTGGGCGCCTACGAGCAGTACTTC
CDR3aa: CASSRLGAYEQYF

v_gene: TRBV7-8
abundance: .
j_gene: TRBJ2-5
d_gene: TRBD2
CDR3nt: TGTGCCAGCAGATATAGCGGGAGTTTGGAGACCCAGTACTTC
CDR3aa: CASRYSGSLETQYF

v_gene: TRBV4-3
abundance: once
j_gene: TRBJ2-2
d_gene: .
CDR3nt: TGCGCCAGCAGCCAAGAGCCAGGGGCCGGGGAGCTGTTTTTT
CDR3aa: CASSQEPGAGELFF

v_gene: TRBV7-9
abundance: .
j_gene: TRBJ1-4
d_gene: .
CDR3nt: TGTGCCAGCAGCTCGAGGGGGGGAACTAATGAAAAACTGTTTTTT
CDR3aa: CASSSRGGTNEKLFF

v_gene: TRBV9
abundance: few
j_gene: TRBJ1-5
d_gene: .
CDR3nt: TGTGCCAGCAGCCTACGGGGGGTCAATCAGCCCCAGCATTTT
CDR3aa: CASSLRGVNQPQHF

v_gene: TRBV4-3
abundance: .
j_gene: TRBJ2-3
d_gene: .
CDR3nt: TGCGCCAGCAGCCCATATTTTATCGGGAGTGTAACAGATACGCAGTATTTT
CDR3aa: CASSPYFIGSVTDTQYF

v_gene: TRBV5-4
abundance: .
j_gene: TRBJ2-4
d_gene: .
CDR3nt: TGTGCCAGCAGCTCGGTCGGCACAGGGAGCAAAAACATTCAGTACTTC
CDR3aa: CASSSVGTGSKNIQYF

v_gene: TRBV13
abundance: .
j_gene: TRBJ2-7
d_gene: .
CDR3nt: TGTGCCAGCAGCTTAAGGGGGGGCCCTTACGAGCAGTACTTC
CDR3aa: CASSLRGGPYEQYF

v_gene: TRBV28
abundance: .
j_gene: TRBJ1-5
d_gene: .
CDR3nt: TGTGCCAGCAGTTCCGACAGCGGGGCGTATCAGCCCCAGCATTTT
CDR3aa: CASSSDSGAYQPQHF

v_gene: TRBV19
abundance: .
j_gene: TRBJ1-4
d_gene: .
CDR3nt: TGTGCCAGTAGTATTAACGAGAGATTCCGTACTTATGCAACTAATGAAAAACTGTTTTTT
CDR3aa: CASSINERFRTYATNEKLFF

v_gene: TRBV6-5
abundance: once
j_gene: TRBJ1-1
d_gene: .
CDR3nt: TGTGCCAGCAGACCCGGGGGGAACACTGAAGCTTTCTTT
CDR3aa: CASRPGGNTEAFF

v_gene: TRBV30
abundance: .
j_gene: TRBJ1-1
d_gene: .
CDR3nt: TGTGCCTGGGACTCCGGGACACTCACTGAAGCTTTCTTT
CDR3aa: CAWDSGTLTEAFF

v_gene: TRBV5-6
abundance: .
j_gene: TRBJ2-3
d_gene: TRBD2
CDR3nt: TGTGCCAGCAGCTTGGGACTAGCGGGAGGGACAGATACGCAGTATTTT
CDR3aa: CASSLGLAGGTDTQYF